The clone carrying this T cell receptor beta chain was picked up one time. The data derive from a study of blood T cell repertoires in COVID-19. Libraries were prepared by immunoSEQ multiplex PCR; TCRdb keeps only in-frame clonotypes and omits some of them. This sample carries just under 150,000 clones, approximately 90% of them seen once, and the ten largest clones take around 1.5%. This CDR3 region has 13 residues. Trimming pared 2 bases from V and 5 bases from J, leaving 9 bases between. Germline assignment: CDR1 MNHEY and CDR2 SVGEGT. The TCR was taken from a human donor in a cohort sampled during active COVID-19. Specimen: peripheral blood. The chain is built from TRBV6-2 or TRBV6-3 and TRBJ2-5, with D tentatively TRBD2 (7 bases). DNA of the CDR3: TGTGCCAGCAGTTACGAGGGGGGGGAGACCCAGTACTTC. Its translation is CASSYEGGETQYF.